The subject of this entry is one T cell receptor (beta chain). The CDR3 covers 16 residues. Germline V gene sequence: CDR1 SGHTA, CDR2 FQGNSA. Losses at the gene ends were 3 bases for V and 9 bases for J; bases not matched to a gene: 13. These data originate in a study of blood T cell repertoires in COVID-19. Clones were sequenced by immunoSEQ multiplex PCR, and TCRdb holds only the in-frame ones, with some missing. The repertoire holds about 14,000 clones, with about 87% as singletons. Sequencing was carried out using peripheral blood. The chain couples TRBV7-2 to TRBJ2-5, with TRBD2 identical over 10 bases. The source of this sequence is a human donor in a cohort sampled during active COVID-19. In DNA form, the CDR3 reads TGTGCCAGCAGCTTCCAAGGACTAGCGGCTGGGGGGGCCCAGTACTTC. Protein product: CASSFQGLAAGGAQYF.